These 7 T cell receptor beta chains came from one sample sequenced in a study of T cells expressing NK-cell markers. TCRdb re-analyzed the 5' RACE reads; it lists each CDR3 protein once, without DNA. Its table records 440,000 or so distinct CDR3 sequences. The sequenced sample was blood T cells: a sorted CD56 or NKG2C T cell subset, CD4+ or CD8+ T cells, or bulk PBMC T cells (not recorded which). These receptors were obtained from a woman between 18 and 69 years old in good health.

The J gene is TRBJ1-6, the V gene TRBV3-1. Germline V gene data show CDR1 as LGHDT and CDR2 as YNNKEL (reference sequence). The CDR3 is made up of 15 amino acids. The CDR3 here is CASSHRTGNDSPLHF.

The rearrangement joins TRBV20-1 to TRBJ2-7; TCRdb designates TRBD2, a call that cannot be tested without DNA. Germline loops: CDR1 DFQATT, CDR2 SNEGSKA (reference sequence). The CDR3 has 15 amino acids. CDR3 region: CSARDRETSTYEQYF.

The chain joins TRBV29-1 to TRBJ2-7; TCRdb's D call of TRBD1 is untestable without DNA. Germline V gene sequence: CDR1 SQVTM, CDR2 ANQGSEA. The CDR3 totals 14 residues. The chain's CDR3 is CSVRQGQDTYEQYF.

The chain couples TRBV3-1 to TRBJ2-3; TCRdb proposes TRBD1, but this gene call is untestable without DNA. There are 13 residues in the CDR3. Per the germline V gene, CDR1 is LGHDT and CDR2 is YNNKEL (reference sequence). The CDR3 sequence is CASSPPGEDTQYF.

V gene TRBV6-5 combines with J gene TRBJ2-3; checking the TCRdb D call of TRBD1 is not possible without DNA. The germline CDR1 and CDR2 sequences are MNHEY and SVGAGI. The CDR3 is 11 residues long. The CDR3 loop is CASSEGGTQYF.

The chain joins TRBV3-1 to TRBJ2-1; TCRdb indicates TRBD1, and absent DNA this call remains unverified. The CDR3 contains 16 residues. CDR1 and CDR2 (germline): LGHDT, YNNKEL (reference sequence). The CDR3: CASSQRLTRADNEQFF.

The gene calls are TRBV4-3 and TRBJ1-2. The CDR3 loop spans 16 amino acids. Germline CDR1 reads LGHNA; CDR2 reads YSLEER. CDR3 residues: CASSQGGAGYNYGYTF.